This T cell receptor beta chain stems from a study of read filtering for tumor transcriptome and immune sequencing. The library was built from about 400 ng RNA with molecular barcoded adaptors for alpha/delta and beta/gamma chains. In TCRdb, the reads were re-called with MiXCR into one record per CDR3 protein. The repertoire holds tens of thousands of distinct CDR3 sequences, with approximately 18% as singletons. The CDR3 extends over 19 amino acids. Trimming at V came to 5 bases and at J to 1 base, leaving 16 bases not matched to a gene. Germline V lookup: CDR1 MGHRA, CDR2 YSYEKL. This clonotype occurred many times.

The sequencing input was a population of CD138-negative cells sorted from bone marrow. The TCR originated in a donor aged 40 or over with multiple myeloma. The J gene is TRBJ2-1, the V gene TRBV4-1, with 8 bases matching TRBD2. The CDR3 DNA reads as TGCGCCAGCAGCGAAAAGTCAGGCGGGAGCGGGAGTTCCTACAATGAGCAGTTCTTC. It translates to CASSEKSGGSGSSYNEQFF.